One and the same sample provided the 25 T cell receptor beta chains below, sequenced in a study of beta chain features in type 1 diabetes. The entirety of the isolated RNA underwent reverse transcription, so expressed TCRB transcripts were sequenced. Using immunoSEQ multiplex PCR, the repertoire was profiled, and TCRdb retains in-frame clones only, with some absent. This table has 250,000 to 350,000 clones, more than 9.5% appearing once. The sequenced sample consisted of naive CD4+ T cells from blood. All receptors come from a woman aged 25 to 39 in good health.

This clone was observed a few times. The J gene is TRBJ2-1, the V gene TRBV29-1; tentative D call: TRBD2 (5 bases). The CDR3 is 12 residues long. The germline CDR1 and CDR2 sequences are SQVTM and ANQGSEA. V was pared by 7 bases and J by 4 bases, with 11 bases between. The CDR3 DNA reads TGCAGCGGGGAGACACATTACAATGAGCAGTTCTTC. Translated: CSGETHYNEQFF.

The rearrangement links TRBV7-9 to TRBJ2-1, with TRBD2 matching 12 bases. J was trimmed by 4 bases and V by 6 bases; bases with no gene match: 4. The germline CDR1 and CDR2 sequences are SEHNR and FQNEAQ (reference sequence). The CDR3 covers 15 residues. The CDR3 loop is CASSSTSGRYNEQFF. DNA for the CDR3: TGTGCCAGCAGTTCGACTAGCGGGAGATACAATGAGCAGTTCTTC.

The J gene is TRBJ2-7, the V gene TRBV7-8; 11 positions match TRBD2. The CDR3 has 15 amino acids. The V segment lost 11 bases and the J segment 2 bases; nucleotides outside the gene matches: 11. Germline-derived CDR1 and CDR2 are SGHVS and FQNEAQ. The CDR3 bases are TGTGCCGTAGCGGGAGGGCCAGTAAAGGCCTACGAGCAGTACTTC. It is translated as CAVAGGPVKAYEQYF.

The gene calls are TRBV28 and TRBJ2-7, with a possible D match to TRBD2 (5 bases). The V and J ends lost 8 bases and 2 bases respectively, with 13 bases between them. Germline values: CDR1 MDHEN, CDR2 SYDVKM. This CDR3 comprises 13 residues. This CDR3 reads CASGGTTTYEQYF. The CDR3 DNA follows: TGTGCCAGCGGAGGAACTACTACCTACGAGCAGTACTTC.

J is TRBJ2-1 and V is TRBV7-2, with D perhaps matching TRBD2 (6 bases). Trimming stripped 3 bases from V and 1 base from J, with 13 bases between. The CDR3 loop spans 16 amino acids. The germline V gene encodes CDR1 SGHTA and CDR2 FQGNSA. The chain's CDR3 is CASSFVPRGSYNEQFF. CDR3 bases: TGTGCCAGCAGCTTTGTTCCACGGGGGTCCTACAATGAGCAGTTCTTC.

The chain couples TRBV7-3 to TRBJ2-2, with D unresolved. V lost 1 base, J lost 2 bases, and 5 bases lay in between. The CDR3 contains 14 residues. Per the germline V gene, CDR1 is SGHTA and CDR2 is FQGTGA. The CDR3 DNA reads as TGTGCCAGCAGCTTAATCCCAAACACCGGGGAGCTGTTTTTT. Its protein product is CASSLIPNTGELFF.

This chain connects TRBV6-5 to TRBJ2-5; 7 bases are shared with TRBD1. The CDR3 has 15 amino acids. Germline CDR1 reads MNHEY; CDR2 reads SVGAGI. V dropped 5 bases and J dropped 2; count of bases not matched to a gene: 8. The chain's CDR3 is CASSLTTGEQETQYF. DNA for the CDR3: TGTGCCAGCAGTCTCACTACAGGGGAGCAAGAGACCCAGTACTTC.

The chain carries TRBV7-3 and TRBJ1-2; 9 nucleotides align to TRBD1. Looked up from germline, CDR1 is SGHTA and CDR2 is FQGTGA. The CDR3 contains 15 residues. Trimming at V came to 5 bases and at J to 5 bases, leaving 9 bases not matched to a gene. The CDR3 nucleotides are TGTGCCAGCAGCCAAACAGGGGGCGCTTGGTATGGCTACACCTTC. Residues: CASSQTGGAWYGYTF.

This clone was recorded a few times. The rearrangement links TRBV19 to TRBJ2-1, with 8 positions matching TRBD1. Germline loops: CDR1 LNHDA, CDR2 SQIVND (reference sequence). Germline trimming cut 5 bases from V and 8 bases from J; bases unmatched to any gene: 11. The CDR3 covers 15 residues. The DNA for the CDR3 is TGTGCCAGTAGTTTCTCAGGGGGCGTATTGGATGAGCAGTTCTTC. Translating gives CASSFSGGVLDEQFF.

V is TRBV7-2 and J is TRBJ2-3, with D possibly matching TRBD2 (5 bases). Per the germline V gene, CDR1 is SGHTA and CDR2 is FQGNSA. The V end was cut by 1 base, the J end by 5 bases, with 16 bases between. The CDR3 is 16 residues long. This CDR3 reads CASSLDPGISEDTQYF. The CDR3 DNA reads as TGTGCCAGCAGCTTAGACCCGGGGATTTCGGAAGATACGCAGTATTTT. Complete variable domain (other parts from reference TRBV7-2 and TRBJ2-3): GAGVSQSPSNKVTEKGKDVELRCDPISGHTALYWYRQSLGQGLEFLIYFQGNSAPDKSGLPSDRFSAERTGGSVSTLTIQRTQQEDSAVYLCASSLDPGISEDTQYFGPGTRLTVL.

This clone was picked up a small number of times. The rearrangement links TRBV29-1 to TRBJ2-7; D is unclear. V lost 0 bases, J lost 2 bases, and 2 bases lay in between. This CDR3 contains 11 residues. The germline V gene has CDR1 SQVTM and CDR2 ANQGSEA. CDR3 sequence reads: CSVEDTYEQYF. The CDR3 nucleotides are TGCAGCGTTGAAGATACCTACGAGCAGTACTTC.

This clone was seen a handful of times. CDR3: CASSESGIEKLFF. The CDR3 coding sequence is TGTGCCAGCAGTGAAAGCGGCATAGAAAAACTGTTTTTT. The V and J genes are TRBV25-1 and TRBJ1-4; the D is unclear. Trimming left V 2 bases short and J 8 bases short, with 9 bases between. CDR1 and CDR2 from the germline V gene are MGHDK and SYGVNS. The CDR3 is 13 residues long.

This chain connects TRBV18 to TRBJ2-1; no definite D call. Trimming removed 0 bases from V and 2 bases from J, with 8 bases in between. The CDR3 is 15 amino acids. The germline V gene encodes CDR1 KGHSH and CDR2 LQKENI. The CDR3 region is CASSPPSLTYNEQFF. CDR3 coding DNA: TGTGCCAGCTCACCACCGTCACTAACCTACAATGAGCAGTTCTTC.

V gene TRBV18 combines with J gene TRBJ1-1, with TRBD1 matching over 8 bases. V lost 6 bases and J lost 1; bases outside the gene matches: 4. This CDR3 spans 14 amino acids. The germline CDR1 and CDR2 sequences are KGHSH and LQKENI. The CDR3 loop is CASSLGQENTEAFF. The CDR3 DNA reads TGTGCCAGCTCCTTGGGACAGGAGAACACTGAAGCTTTCTTT.

This clone was counted between two and nine times. This rearrangement joins TRBV28 to TRBJ2-5; the D gene is possibly TRBD1 (5 bases). Germline CDR1 reads MDHEN; CDR2 reads SYDVKM. The CDR3 consists of 13 residues. V lost 5 bases to trimming and J lost 3 bases, with 10 bases between them. The CDR3 reads CASSRTSKETQYF. The DNA for the CDR3 is TGTGCCAGCAGTAGGACAAGCAAAGAGACCCAGTACTTC.

This clone was seen only a few times. J is TRBJ2-7 and V is TRBV28, with D tentatively TRBD1 (5 bases). Germline V CDR1 and CDR2: MDHEN, SYDVKM. This CDR3 contains 15 residues. The V end was cut by 5 bases, the J end by 2 bases, with 16 bases between. The CDR3 sequence is CASSPHYRRAYEQYF. The CDR3 DNA is TGTGCCAGCAGTCCCCATTACAGGAGAGCCTACGAGCAGTACTTC. Supplemented by reference TRBV28 and TRBJ2-7, the full variable domain reads DVKVTQSSRYLVKRTGEKVFLECVQDMDHENMFWYRQDPGLGLRLIYFSYDVKMKEKGDIPEGYSVSREKKERFSLILESASTNQTSMYLCASSPHYRRAYEQYFGPGTRLTVT.

CDR3 amino acids: CASSLTSGSSYNEQFF. The CDR3 coding sequence is TGTGCCAGCAGCTTGACTAGCGGGAGCTCCTACAATGAGCAGTTCTTC. This chain connects TRBV11-2 to TRBJ2-1; 12 nucleotides line up with TRBD2. Germline CDR1 and CDR2: SGHAT and FQNNGV. J lost 0 bases, V lost 3 bases, and 0 bases had no gene match. The CDR3 is made up of 16 amino acids.

The sample holds a few counts of this clone. CDR3 residues: CASSYSDTYEQYF. The CDR3 region has the DNA TGTGCCAGCAGTTACTCCGACACCTACGAGCAGTACTTC. The chain couples TRBV6-5 to TRBJ2-7; unclear D gene. The CDR3 sequence is 13 residues long. Germline V gene sequence: CDR1 MNHEY, CDR2 SVGAGI. V was clipped by 0 bases and J by 2 bases, with 5 bases between them.

This clone appeared a few times. The chain couples TRBV27 to TRBJ2-1, with 12 bases aligning to TRBD2. Germline-derived CDR1 and CDR2 are MNHEY and SMNVEV (reference sequence). J gave up 9 bases and V 0 bases, and 0 bases lay outside the gene matches. CDR3 length equals 14 residues. CDR3 DNA sequence: TGTGCCAGCAGTTTATCGGGACTAGCGGGTGAGCAGTTCTTC. Translation gives CASSLSGLAGEQFF.

The chain has TRBV4-2 and TRBJ2-4, with TRBD1 matching 9 bases. Trimming at V came to 1 base and at J to 7 bases, leaving 5 bases not matched to a gene. The CDR3 runs 15 residues. Germline V lookup: CDR1 LGHNA, CDR2 YNFKEQ. CDR3 coding DNA: TGTGCCAGCAGCCAAGGACAGGGGGGTAGTAACATTCAGTACTTC. Translation gives CASSQGQGGSNIQYF.

The V call is TRBV25-1, the J call TRBJ2-7; D gene uncertain. Trimming shortened V by 8 bases and J by 2 bases, and 13 bases separated the two germline ends. This CDR3 comprises 13 residues. Germline V gene sequence: CDR1 MGHDK, CDR2 SYGVNS. The CDR3 loop reads CASRAVNAYEQYF. CDR3 nucleotide sequence: TGTGCCAGCCGAGCCGTTAACGCCTACGAGCAGTACTTC.

A few counts support this clone. The genes are TRBV28 and TRBJ2-7; the match to TRBD1 covers 10 bases. V dropped 9 bases and J dropped 1; count of bases not matched to a gene: 9. The germline gives CDR1 MDHEN, CDR2 SYDVKM. The CDR3 is 15 amino acids. The CDR3 loop reads CARGAGTGVSYEQYF. The CDR3 region has the DNA TGTGCCAGGGGTGCCGGGACAGGGGTTTCCTACGAGCAGTACTTC.

The table lists this clone with a few counts. V usage is TRBV5-1 and J usage is TRBJ1-1; no clear D gene. The germline V and J ends were trimmed by 4 bases and 4 bases, with 20 bases remaining between them. CDR1 and CDR2 from the germline V gene are SGHRS and YFSETQ. This CDR3 comprises 16 residues. The CDR3 region has the DNA TGCGCCAGCAGCAAACACTTGGGAGAGTCGGTCACTGAAGCTTTCTTT. Protein product: CASSKHLGESVTEAFF. The complete variable domain, with remaining parts taken from reference TRBV5-1 and TRBJ1-1, reads KAGVTQTPRYLIKTRGQQVTLSCSPISGHRSVSWYQQTPGQGLQFLFEYFSETQRNKGNFPGRFSGRQFSNSRSEMNVSTLELGDSALYLCASSKHLGESVTEAFFGQGTRLTVV.

This chain links TRBV29-1 with TRBJ2-7, with TRBD2 as a possible D gene (6 bases). Trimming cost V 4 bases and J 4 bases, with 8 bases left between them. There are 11 residues in the CDR3. Germline lookup yields CDR1 SQVTM and CDR2 ANQGSEA. Here the CDR3 reads CSVGREYEQYF. The CDR3 nucleotides are TGCAGCGTTGGTCGGGAGTACGAGCAGTACTTC.

This clone was observed a few times. CDR3 in DNA: TGTGCCAGCAGGACTAGCGGAGGCACAGATACGCAGTATTTT. It yields the protein CASRTSGGTDTQYF. The chain carries TRBV2 and TRBJ2-3; 9 positions match TRBD2. The trim removed 6 bases at V and 1 base at J, leaving 2 bases unmatched. The CDR3 has 14 amino acids. The V gene's germline CDR1 is SNHLY and CDR2 FYNNEI.